The 29 T cell receptor beta chains below all came from one sample that was sequenced in a study of T cells in Graves' hyperthyroidism and ophthalmopathy. Template material for amplifying TCR beta CDR3 regions consisted of RNA transcripts. The HTBI primer set was used in a first-round RT-PCR of the TCR CDR3. Each CDR3 protein is one row after TCRdb ran MiXCR on the multiplex PCR reads. The sample shows about 560,000 distinct CDR3 sequences, approximately 15% of them seen only once. The sample consisted of blood. These TCRs come from a woman aged 18-29 years with Graves' hyperthyroidism.

V usage is TRBV18 and J usage is TRBJ2-2, with D uncertain. Germline V gives CDR1 KGHSH, CDR2 LQKENI. The CDR3 is 15 residues long. V lost 1 base, J lost 6 bases, and 12 bases lay in between. As DNA, the CDR3 is TGTGCCAGCTCACCACTCACAGAAGCGCCCGGGGAGCTGTTTTTT. As protein: CASSPLTEAPGELFF.

This clonotype was observed many times. The rearrangement links TRBV7-2 to TRBJ1-1; TRBD1 aligns across 7 bases. This CDR3 is built from 15 residues. The ends lost 5 bases at V and 4 bases at J; junction bases unmatched: 10. The germline V gene has CDR1 SGHTA and CDR2 FQGNSA. The CDR3 is CASSRGGAGATEAFF. The CDR3 DNA reads as TGTGCCAGCAGCCGAGGGGGCGCTGGGGCCACTGAAGCTTTCTTT. Full variable domain (remainder filled in from reference TRBV7-2 and TRBJ1-1): GAGVSQSPSNKVTEKGKDVELRCDPISGHTALYWYRQSLGQGLEFLIYFQGNSAPDKSGLPSDRFSAERTGGSVSTLTIQRTQQEDSAVYLCASSRGGAGATEAFFGQGTRLTVV.

This clonotype was recorded a few times. The rearrangement links TRBV5-1 to TRBJ2-5; D is perhaps TRBD2 (7 bases). Germline values: CDR1 SGHRS, CDR2 YFSETQ. V lost 5 bases to trimming and J lost 1 base, with 18 bases between them. The CDR3 is 16 amino acids. CDR3: CASRRSAGAPQETQYF. CDR3 coding DNA: TGCGCCAGCAGGCGGTCTGCGGGGGCCCCCCAAGAGACCCAGTACTTC.

About this clonotype itself: A much larger clonotype is one base distant, so this may be a read error. The chain couples TRBV28 to TRBJ2-1; D gene ambiguous. Trimming removed 4 bases at V and 8 bases at J, with 6 bases between. From germline, CDR1 is MDHEN and CDR2 SYDVKM. This CDR3 has 11 amino acids. The CDR3 loop reads CASSWWYEQFF. CDR3 DNA sequence: TGTGCCAGCAGTTGGTGGTATGAGCAGTTCTTC.

The chain carries TRBV7-2 and TRBJ2-1; 11 positions match TRBD2. Germline V CDR1 and CDR2: SGHTA, FQGNSA. Losses at the gene ends were 0 bases for V and 5 bases for J; bases not matched to a gene: 6. This CDR3 comprises 17 residues. CDR3 protein: CASSLASLAGVDNEQFF. Written as DNA, the CDR3 is TGTGCCAGCAGCTTAGCTTCACTAGCGGGGGTCGACAATGAGCAGTTCTTC. The full variable domain, rest sourced from reference TRBV7-2 and TRBJ2-1, is GAGVSQSPSNKVTEKGKDVELRCDPISGHTALYWYRQSLGQGLEFLIYFQGNSAPDKSGLPSDRFSAERTGGSVSTLTIQRTQQEDSAVYLCASSLASLAGVDNEQFFGPGTRLTVL.

This clonotype was counted between two and nine times. The chain carries TRBV4-3 and TRBJ2-7; 11 nucleotides agree with TRBD2. J gave up 2 bases and V 5 bases, and 5 bases lay outside the gene matches. The CDR3 spans 15 residues. Looked up from germline, CDR1 is LGHNA and CDR2 is YSLEER. Here the CDR3 DNA reads TGCGCCAGCAGCTTTGGGACTAGCGGACCCTACGAGCAGTACTTC. Encoded protein: CASSFGTSGPYEQYF.

The chain employs TRBV20-1 and TRBJ2-1; 13 bases fit TRBD2. CDR3 length equals 15 residues. The junction had 11 bases not matched to a gene; V was cut back by 6 bases and J by 9 bases. Germline V gene sequence: CDR1 DFQATT, CDR2 SNEGSKA (reference sequence). Here the CDR3 DNA reads TGCAGTGCCCAACCGGGACTAGCGGGATCTAGTGAGCAGTTCTTC. Its translation is CSAQPGLAGSSEQFF.

This clonotype was detected many times. The chain employs TRBV7-2 and TRBJ2-3, with D hard to call. The length of the CDR3 is 13 residues. Per germline, CDR1 SGHTA and CDR2 FQGNSA. V was trimmed by 5 bases and J by 2 bases, leaving 8 bases between them. The CDR3 sequence is CASSQALTDTQYF. CDR3 nucleotides: TGTGCCAGCAGCCAAGCCCTCACAGATACGCAGTATTTT.

V gene TRBV6-2 or TRBV6-3 combines with J gene TRBJ1-3; tentatively, D is TRBD1 (6 bases). The CDR3 length is 17 residues. Germline V gene data show CDR1 as MNHEY and CDR2 as SVGEGT. Trimming cost V 5 bases and J 0 bases, with 17 bases left between them. In DNA form, the CDR3 reads TGTGCCAGCAGTCGACGGCGGACAGTTTCCTCTGGAAACACCATATATTTT. This codes for CASSRRRTVSSGNTIYF.

This clonotype has ten or more counts. The chain is built from TRBV10-3 and TRBJ2-7; 10 bases are shared with TRBD2. Looked up from germline, CDR1 is ENHRY and CDR2 is SYGVKD. This CDR3 has 14 amino acids. V lost 2 bases and J lost 7; bases outside the gene matches: 5. CDR3 DNA: TGTGCCATCAGTGAGGCTAGCGGGAGCGGGGAGCAGTACTTC. Amino acids: CAISEASGSGEQYF.

The table lists this clonotype with many counts. The chain couples TRBV3-1 to TRBJ1-1; D not resolved. Trimming pared 3 bases from V and 0 bases from J, leaving 8 bases between. This CDR3 region has 14 residues. Per the germline V gene, CDR1 is LGHDT and CDR2 is YNNKEL (reference sequence). The CDR3 DNA sequence: TGTGCCAGCAGCCACAACCGGGTGAACACTGAAGCTTTCTTT. Translating gives CASSHNRVNTEAFF.

The chain carries TRBV27 and TRBJ1-2, with 8 bases fitting TRBD1. The CDR3 sequence is 14 residues long. Germline CDR1 is MNHEY and CDR2 is SMNVEV (reference sequence). V trimming: 7 bases; J trimming: 0 bases; junction bases outside the gene matches: 4. As DNA, the CDR3 is TGTGCCAGCACGAGGACAGGGTCTAACTATGGCTACACCTTC. Its protein is CASTRTGSNYGYTF.

In its sample, this clonotype was seen many times. The rearrangement joins TRBV6-1 to TRBJ1-5, with D tentatively TRBD1 (5 bases). CDR1 MNHNS and CDR2 SASEGT come from the germline V gene. V was clipped by 4 bases and J by 6 bases, with 13 bases between them. The CDR3 has 14 amino acids. The CDR3 DNA sequence: TGTGCCAGCAGTGCGCGGGGACTGAGTCAGCCCCAGCATTTT. Protein product: CASSARGLSQPQHF.

The chain is built from TRBV4-1 and TRBJ2-1; possible D gene TRBD1, 6 bases. CDR3 length: 18 amino acids. Germline CDR1 MGHRA, CDR2 YSYEKL. Deletions cut 5 bases from V and 0 bases from J, with 20 bases between. This CDR3 is CASSSSGPQGSSYNEQFF. CDR3 bases: TGCGCCAGCAGCTCAAGTGGTCCTCAGGGGAGCTCCTACAATGAGCAGTTCTTC.

This clonotype was found a few times. This CDR3 reads CASSDVALPNTGELFF. The CDR3 DNA is TGTGCCAGCAGCGATGTAGCCCTCCCCAACACCGGGGAGCTGTTTTTT. The rearrangement joins TRBV7-9 to TRBJ2-2; D is unclear. Germline CDR1 SEHNR, CDR2 FQNEAQ (reference sequence). Trimming removed 5 bases at V and 2 bases at J, with 15 bases between. CDR3 length: 16 residues.

This clonotype occurred a few times. The chain couples TRBV6-2 or TRBV6-3 to TRBJ1-2; TRBD1 matches 8 bases. The J segment lost 2 bases and the V segment lost 0 bases, leaving 2 bases of the junction unmatched. Germline lookup yields CDR1 MNHEY and CDR2 SVGEGT. The CDR3 consists of 15 residues. The CDR3 protein is CASSYSGQANYGYTF. CDR3 nucleotide sequence: TGTGCCAGCAGTTACTCGGGACAGGCAAACTATGGCTACACCTTC.

V gene TRBV4-3 combines with J gene TRBJ2-1; 15 bases are a match to TRBD2. Germline trimming cut 4 bases from V and 7 bases from J; bases unmatched to any gene: 2. The CDR3 totals 15 residues. Germline lookup yields CDR1 LGHNA and CDR2 YSLEER. Here the CDR3 reads CASSRTSGGANEQFF. In nucleotides, the CDR3 is TGCGCCAGCAGCCGGACTAGCGGGGGGGCAAATGAGCAGTTCTTC.

In its sample, this clonotype was seen many times. The chain combines TRBV11-3 with TRBJ2-2, with 8 nucleotides matching TRBD2. The CDR3 runs 14 residues. V lost 5 bases and J lost 8; bases outside the gene matches: 7. Germline V gene lookup returns CDR1 SGHNT and CDR2 YENEEA. Here the CDR3 DNA reads TGTGCCAGCAGCCCCAGGACTAGCATTGGGGAGCTGTTTTTT. Translated, it gives CASSPRTSIGELFF.

This clonotype has just a few counts. J is TRBJ2-7 and V is TRBV18; the D is unclear. This CDR3 is built from 14 residues. The germline V gene encodes CDR1 KGHSH and CDR2 LQKENI. V dropped 0 bases and J dropped 2 bases, with 8 bases sitting between them. CDR3 amino acids: CASSPPVSTYEQYF. In nucleotides, the CDR3 is TGTGCCAGCTCACCACCGGTCAGTACCTACGAGCAGTACTTC.

This clonotype showed up just a few times. The chain employs TRBV27 and TRBJ1-2, with 9 positions matching TRBD1. Germline V lookup: CDR1 MNHEY, CDR2 SMNVEV (reference sequence). This CDR3 spans 16 amino acids. Trimming took 11 bases from V and 6 from J; bases not matched to a gene: 19. This CDR3 reads CAVGERRDREGNGYTF. Here the CDR3 DNA reads TGTGCCGTCGGAGAAAGGCGGGACAGGGAGGGGAATGGCTACACCTTC.

The gene calls are TRBV5-5 and TRBJ2-3; D tentatively fits TRBD1 or TRBD2 (5 bases each). This CDR3 is built from 16 residues. Trimming took 2 bases from V and 6 from J, leaving 19 bases between them. Germline loops: CDR1 SGHKS, CDR2 YYEKEE (reference sequence). Here the CDR3 reads CASSLTIWGSADTQYF. The CDR3, as DNA: TGTGCCAGCAGCTTAACGATATGGGGGAGCGCGGATACGCAGTATTTT.

Note on this clonotype: The junction shows a germline mismatch at one end, possibly a read error. The chain links TRBV7-9 to TRBJ1-5; tentative D call: TRBD1 (5 bases). Germline V CDR1 and CDR2: SEHNR, FQNEAQ (reference sequence). This CDR3 has 18 amino acids. The CDR3 coding sequence is TGTGCCAGCAGCTTACGTCGGGGGGGGGGAGATAGCAATCAGCCCCTGCATTTT. Encoded protein: CASSLRRGGGDSNQPLHF.

This clonotype came up a few times. The junction and the germline gene differ at one end; a read error may be behind it. V usage is TRBV6-1 and J usage is TRBJ1-5; 8 nucleotides agree with TRBD1. CDR1 and CDR2 (germline): MNHNS, SASEGT. The CDR3 totals 17 residues. DNA of the CDR3: TGTGCCAGCAGGGAAGGGGGACAGGCTTATAGCAATCAGCCCCAGCATTTT. This codes for CASREGGQAYSNQPQHF.

There are many counts of this clonotype. The V call is TRBV7-9, the J call TRBJ1-6; perhaps TRBD1 as D (6 bases). Deletions cut 5 bases from V and 12 bases from J, with 17 bases between. Germline assignment: CDR1 SEHNR and CDR2 FQNEAQ (reference sequence). The CDR3 has 14 amino acids. In nucleotides, the CDR3 is TGTGCCAGCAGCATGGGGCAGGGGCATGGACCCCTCCACTTT. Its protein product is CASSMGQGHGPLHF.

This clonotype was seen at least ten times. The chain is built from TRBV6-2 or TRBV6-3 and TRBJ2-7, with D perhaps matching TRBD1 (6 bases). The germline V gene has CDR1 MNHEY and CDR2 SVGEGT. The CDR3 is 13 residues long. V lost 6 bases, J lost 3 bases, and 12 bases lay in between. CDR3 nucleotides: TGTGCCAGCAGCGGACAGATTAACTACGAGCAGTACTTC. It yields the protein CASSGQINYEQYF.

This clonotype was recorded at least ten times. The chain has TRBV14 and TRBJ2-7; D unclear. In germline, CDR1 is SGHDN, CDR2 FVKESK. With 3 bases removed from V and 2 bases from J, the gap between germline ends came to 5 bases. The CDR3 totals 12 residues. The DNA for the CDR3 is TGTGCCAGCAGCCATAACACCTACGAGCAGTACTTC. Translation: CASSHNTYEQYF.

This chain joins TRBV6-1 and TRBJ1-2; D is unresolved. Trimming left V 8 bases short and J 7 bases short, with 14 bases between. Germline V gives CDR1 MNHNS, CDR2 SASEGT. The CDR3 loop spans 12 amino acids. The CDR3 loop is CASLRDGAGYTF. The CDR3 nucleotides are TGTGCCAGCCTAAGGGATGGAGCTGGCTACACCTTC.

This clonotype has only a few counts. The rearrangement uses TRBV12-3 or TRBV12-4 and TRBJ1-2; a weak D match, TRBD1 (6 bases). The CDR3 contains 16 residues. The germline V and J ends were trimmed by 2 bases and 4 bases, with 17 bases remaining between them. The CDR3 DNA reads TGTGCCAGCAGTTTATGGGGCCAACGGGGGCTCTATGGCTACACCTTC. This codes for CASSLWGQRGLYGYTF.

This clonotype came up a few times. This chain connects TRBV20-1 to TRBJ1-3, with unresolved D. V lost 2 bases to trimming and J lost 0 bases, with 8 bases between them. CDR1 and CDR2 from the germline V gene are DFQATT and SNEGSKA (reference sequence). This CDR3 comprises 14 residues. The chain's CDR3 is CSARLAYSGNTIYF. CDR3 bases: TGCAGTGCTAGACTGGCCTACTCTGGAAACACCATATATTTT.